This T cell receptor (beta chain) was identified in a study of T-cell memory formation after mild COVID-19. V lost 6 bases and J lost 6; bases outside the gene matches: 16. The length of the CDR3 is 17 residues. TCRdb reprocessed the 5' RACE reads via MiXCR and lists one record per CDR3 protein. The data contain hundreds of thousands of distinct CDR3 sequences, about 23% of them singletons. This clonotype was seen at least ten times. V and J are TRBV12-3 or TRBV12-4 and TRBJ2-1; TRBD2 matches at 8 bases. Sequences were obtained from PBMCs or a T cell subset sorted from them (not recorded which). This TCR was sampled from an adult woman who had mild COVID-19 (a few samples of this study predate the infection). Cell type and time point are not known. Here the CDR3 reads CASRFRVRGGPGNEQFF. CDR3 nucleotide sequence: TGTGCCAGCAGATTCCGAGTTCGGGGGGGTCCGGGCAATGAGCAGTTCTTC.